The T cell receptor (beta chain) described here comes from a study of early T cells in non-severe SARS-CoV-2 infection. MiXCR, applied by TCRdb to the 5' RACE reads, yields one record per CDR3 protein. This sample has roughly 99,000 distinct CDR3 sequences, with approximately 12% found just once. The CDR3 spans 12 residues. The V end was cut by 3 bases, the J end by 9 bases, with 11 bases between. This clonotype was obtained from an adult who was a healthcare worker with PCR-confirmed SARS-CoV-2 infection or an uninfected control (not recorded which). The chain uses TRBV12-3 or TRBV12-4 and TRBJ2-5; possibly TRBD1 for D (6 bases). Sample: whole blood, taken at baseline. The DNA of the CDR3 is TGTGCCAGCAGTTTTCTAGGGGGTCCCCAGTACTTC. Translating gives CASSFLGGPQYF.